This entry lists 24 T cell receptor beta chains sequenced from one sample in a study of T cell responses to AZD1222 COVID-19 vaccine. Data came from immunoSEQ multiplex PCR; TCRdb stores just in-frame clones and leaves some out. Found here are 130,000 to 150,000 clones, just over 90% of them singletons; the top ten hold about 3%. The sequencing used peripheral blood, collected on day 0 of MenACWY control vaccination. These receptors all come from an adult in good health.

The chain joins TRBV19 to TRBJ1-2; possibly TRBD1 for D (5 bases). The CDR3 has 14 amino acids. V was pared by 3 bases and J by 7 bases, with 15 bases between. Germline CDR1 LNHDA, CDR2 SQIVND (reference sequence). DNA for the CDR3: TGTGCCAGTAGTATCGGACGGGGCACTCCTGGCTACACCTTC. Its translation: CASSIGRGTPGYTF.

V usage is TRBV4-1 and J usage is TRBJ2-2, with D uncertain. This CDR3 contains 16 residues. Per germline, CDR1 MGHRA and CDR2 YSYEKL. V lost 2 bases and J 0 bases, leaving 10 bases between the germline ends. CDR3 loop: CASSQRLGANTGELFF. The CDR3 nucleotides read TGCGCCAGCAGCCAAAGGCTAGGCGCGAACACCGGGGAGCTGTTTTTT.

V gene TRBV27 combines with J gene TRBJ1-4; D remains unclear. Trimming took off 8 bases at V and 0 bases at J, with 16 bases between the two ends. There are 16 residues in the CDR3. Germline-derived CDR1 and CDR2 are MNHEY and SMNVEV (reference sequence). The CDR3 DNA follows: TGTGCCAGCGGCCACCTGCCGGCCTCAACTAATGAAAAACTGTTTTTT. This encodes CASGHLPASTNEKLFF.

The chain joins TRBV5-4 to TRBJ2-1; D ambiguous. V gave up 1 base and J gave up 4 bases, with 6 bases separating them. Germline assignment: CDR1 SGHNT and CDR2 YYREEE (reference sequence). This CDR3 is 13 amino acids long. This CDR3 reads CASSLNSYNEQFF. CDR3 nucleotides: TGTGCCAGCAGCTTGAACAGTTACAATGAGCAGTTCTTC. The full variable domain, its missing parts supplied by reference TRBV5-4 and TRBJ2-1, is ETGVTQSPTHLIKTRGQQVTLRCSSQSGHNTVSWYQQALGQGPQFIFQYYREEENGRGNFPPRFSGLQFPNYSSELNVNALELDDSALYLCASSLNSYNEQFFGPGTRLTVL.

In its sample, this clone was seen once. This sample includes further DNA sequences coding for the same CDR3. V usage is TRBV6-5 and J usage is TRBJ2-5; perhaps TRBD1 as D (7 bases). Trimming cost V 5 bases and J 4 bases, with 11 bases left between them. Germline V gives CDR1 MNHEY, CDR2 SVGAGI. This CDR3 is built from 13 residues. CDR3 DNA sequence: TGTGCCAGCAGTCGACAGGGAGGAGAGACCCAGTACTTC. As protein: CASSRQGGETQYF.

V gene TRBV20-1 combines with J gene TRBJ1-1; no firm D call. The CDR3 runs to 14 residues. Germline loops: CDR1 DFQATT, CDR2 SNEGSKA (reference sequence). The V gene lost 3 bases and the J gene lost 10 bases, with 21 bases spanning the gap. CDR3 coding DNA: TGCAGTGCTAGTAAACCTACCCGAACCGGGTTAGCTTTCTTT. Protein: CSASKPTRTGLAFF.

This clone came up once. This chain connects TRBV18 to TRBJ1-3, with 9 bases aligning to TRBD1. After removal of 1 base from V and 0 bases from J, the junction contained 1 base not matched to a gene. CDR1 and CDR2 (germline): KGHSH, LQKENI. This CDR3 region has 16 residues. The CDR3 DNA sequence: TGTGCCAGCTCACCACGGGGACAGGGCTCTGGAAACACCATATATTTT. Translation gives CASSPRGQGSGNTIYF.

In its sample, this clone was seen once. The gene calls are TRBV28 and TRBJ2-1, with D possibly matching TRBD2 (6 bases). The CDR3 loop spans 15 amino acids. Trimming shortened V by 3 bases and J by 7 bases, and 16 bases separated the two germline ends. Germline values: CDR1 MDHEN, CDR2 SYDVKM. This CDR3 reads CASSFGGPGENEQFF. Here the CDR3 DNA reads TGTGCCAGCAGTTTCGGAGGGCCAGGAGAGAATGAGCAGTTCTTC.

This clone was seen just once. The rearrangement uses TRBV11-2 and TRBJ1-1, with no clear D. Per germline, CDR1 SGHAT and CDR2 FQNNGV. The V end was cut by 1 base, the J end by 2 bases, with 8 bases between. The CDR3 is made up of 14 amino acids. CDR3 in amino acids: CASSLVRQNTEAFF. The CDR3 DNA follows: TGTGCCAGCAGCTTAGTCCGACAAAACACTGAAGCTTTCTTT. Based on the CDR3 plus reference TRBV11-2 and TRBJ1-1, the full variable domain is EAGVAQSPRYKIIEKRQSVAFWCNPISGHATLYWYQQILGQGPKLLIQFQNNGVVDDSQLPKDRFSAERLKGVDSTLKIQPAKLEDSAVYLCASSLVRQNTEAFFGQGTRLTVV.

The chain is built from TRBV19 and TRBJ1-1, with D maybe TRBD1 (5 bases). Germline CDR1 is LNHDA and CDR2 is SQIVND (reference sequence). The CDR3 runs 12 residues. V was clipped by 5 bases and J by 7 bases, with 11 bases between them. The DNA of the CDR3 is TGTGCCAGTAGTTCTCGGGGGGGTGAAGCTTTCTTT. Its protein is CASSSRGGEAFF. The full variable domain, with the rest looked up from reference TRBV19 and TRBJ1-1, is DGGITQSPKYLFRKEGQNVTLSCEQNLNHDAMYWYRQDPGQGLRLIYYSQIVNDFQKGDIAEGYSVSREKKESFPLTVTSAQKNPTAFYLCASSSRGGEAFFGQGTRLTVV.

J is TRBJ1-5 and V is TRBV2; D possibly corresponds to TRBD1 (5 bases). This CDR3 region has 13 residues. Between the trimmed V and J ends, which lost 3 bases and 5 bases, there was a span of 8 bases. Germline CDR1 SNHLY, CDR2 FYNNEI. Here the CDR3 DNA reads TGTGCCAGCAGTGAGGGGGGGGATCAGCCCCAGCATTTT. Translated: CASSEGGDQPQHF.

The chain combines TRBV6-5 with TRBJ1-5; 8 bases align to TRBD1. The CDR3 runs 15 residues. In germline, CDR1 is MNHEY, CDR2 SVGAGI. Trimming removed 6 bases from V and 2 bases from J; junction bases left unmatched: 6. This CDR3 reads CASSLGQGGNQPQHF. The CDR3 DNA sequence: TGTGCCAGCAGCCTCGGACAGGGTGGCAATCAGCCCCAGCATTTT.

This chain links TRBV5-6 with TRBJ1-1; D call uncertain. This CDR3 contains 11 residues. Germline CDR1 is SGHDT and CDR2 is YYEEEE. Trimming shortened V by 1 base and J by 7 bases, and 5 bases separated the two germline ends. Here the CDR3 DNA reads TGTGCCAGCAGCTTGAGCGGTGAAGCTTTCTTT. It specifies CASSLSGEAFF.

The V and J genes are TRBV11-2 and TRBJ2-7, with a weak D call TRBD2 (5 bases). The CDR3 loop spans 15 amino acids. Germline loops: CDR1 SGHAT, CDR2 FQNNGV. The V and J ends lost 2 bases and 1 base respectively, with 12 bases between them. This CDR3 reads CASSLFEGGSYEQYF. The DNA for the CDR3 is TGTGCCAGCAGCTTATTTGAAGGCGGGTCCTACGAGCAGTACTTC.

The chain joins TRBV19 to TRBJ2-2; 9 nucleotides match TRBD2. Germline V CDR1 and CDR2: LNHDA, SQIVND (reference sequence). Trimming took 2 bases from V and 4 from J; bases not matched to a gene: 17. The CDR3 sequence is 20 residues long. The CDR3 sequence: CASSIMGGAGTSRGTGELFF. The CDR3, as DNA: TGTGCCAGTAGTATAATGGGAGGAGCCGGGACTAGCAGGGGCACCGGGGAGCTGTTTTTT.

The V call is TRBV20-1, the J call TRBJ1-2, with D possibly TRBD1 on 6 matching bases. The CDR3 has 12 amino acids. The germline V and J ends were trimmed by 3 bases and 8 bases, with 13 bases remaining between them. From germline, CDR1 is DFQATT and CDR2 SNEGSKA (reference sequence). The CDR3 loop reads CSASGGARGYTF. The CDR3 nucleotides read TGCAGTGCTAGTGGGGGGGCACGGGGCTACACCTTC.

The chain links TRBV2 to TRBJ1-1; D not resolved. V was shortened by 2 bases and J by 0 bases, with 7 bases between the two germline ends. The germline V gene encodes CDR1 SNHLY and CDR2 FYNNEI. CDR3 size: 14 residues. Written as DNA, the CDR3 is TGTGCCAGCAGTGAATACGTTATGAACACTGAAGCTTTCTTT. This encodes CASSEYVMNTEAFF.

Here the CDR3 reads CASSVLTGTGATNTEAFF. In DNA form, the CDR3 reads TGTGCCAGCAGCGTTTTAACGGGGACAGGGGCGACGAACACTGAAGCTTTCTTT. The J gene is TRBJ1-1, the V gene TRBV9; 10 positions agree with TRBD1. The germline V gene has CDR1 SGDLS and CDR2 YYNGEE. This CDR3 contains 18 residues. The ends lost 2 bases at V and 1 base at J; junction bases unmatched: 11.

The chain recombines TRBV10-2 with TRBJ1-1; D gene uncertain. The V end lost 5 bases, the J end lost 1 base, and 8 bases lay between the germline ends. CDR1 is WSHSY, CDR2 SAAADI, per germline. This CDR3 is built from 13 residues. The CDR3 DNA follows: TGCGCCAGCAGTTTCGGAGGGAACACTGAAGCTTTCTTT. Its protein is CASSFGGNTEAFF.

This chain joins TRBV21-1 and TRBJ2-3; TRBD1 was called by the table and not checked on the DNA. TRBV21-1 is a listed pseudogene. The CDR3 contains 14 residues. The CDR3 DNA reads TGTGCCAGCACCTGGGACAGTAGCACAGATACGCAGTATTTT. Translated: CASTWDSSTDTQYF.

V usage is TRBV7-9 and J usage is TRBJ2-2; D might be TRBD1 (6 bases). CDR1 is SEHNR and CDR2 is FQNEAQ in the germline V gene (reference sequence). Trimming pared 1 base from V and 6 bases from J, leaving 9 bases between. CDR3 length: 14 residues. CDR3 in amino acids: CASSLGTEPGELFF. CDR3 bases: TGTGCCAGCAGCTTAGGGACAGAACCCGGGGAGCTGTTTTTT.

The V gene is TRBV7-8, the J gene TRBJ1-5, with D possibly matching TRBD1 (5 bases). With 0 bases removed from V and 0 bases from J, the gap between germline ends came to 9 bases. There are 16 residues in the CDR3. Germline CDR1 SGHVS, CDR2 FQNEAQ. The CDR3 here is CASSLARTLSNQPQHF. CDR3 in DNA: TGTGCCAGCAGCTTAGCCAGGACACTTAGCAATCAGCCCCAGCATTTT.

This clone showed up just once. This chain links TRBV6-6 with TRBJ1-1, with D possibly TRBD1 on 5 matching bases. The CDR3 consists of 13 residues. The V gene's germline CDR1 is MNHNY and CDR2 SVGAGI (reference sequence). The V end was cut by 5 bases, the J end by 4 bases, with 11 bases between. The CDR3 nucleotides are TGTGCCAGCAGTACCCCAGGGAGCACTGAAGCTTTCTTT. Translating it yields CASSTPGSTEAFF.

CDR3 DNA sequence: TGTGCCAGCAGCCTCGGAGACAGGGGGAACACCGGGGAGCTGTTTTTT. Its protein product is CASSLGDRGNTGELFF. The chain is built from TRBV9 and TRBJ2-2, with 8 bases identical to TRBD1. With 4 bases clipped from V and 1 base from J, the junction kept 6 bases outside the gene matches. CDR1 and CDR2 (germline): SGDLS, YYNGEE. The CDR3 contains 16 residues.